This T cell receptor (beta chain) was found in a study of cytomegalovirus exposure and HLA in healthy donors. Study background: Unique TCRs numbering roughly 80 million, obtained from HLA-typed donors, made up an early data release. Notes on the study in general: Cytomegalovirus-associated status was assigned to some 180 TCR beta chains. Presence/absence comparisons presumed near-even sequencing depth among donors. Reported performance of the classifier showed diagnosis of cytomegalovirus status with high specificity and sensitivity.

Notes on this clone: The antigen is not known.

Vbeta (60) and Jbeta (13) primers were used in the PCR. Method: immunoSEQ multiplex PCR; TCRdb's copy keeps in-frame clones and lacks some. The sample totals 75,000 to 80,000 clones. Between the trimmed V and J ends, which lost 5 bases and 6 bases, there was a span of 17 bases. The V gene's germline CDR1 is LNHDA and CDR2 SQIVND (reference sequence). This CDR3 has 14 amino acids. Sequencing was carried out using PBMCs. The clonotype was recovered from a man in his late teens or twenties in good health and CMV-seropositive. V usage is TRBV19 and J usage is TRBJ2-7, with D possibly TRBD1 on 5 matching bases. CDR3 sequence reads: CASSRQGNTAEQYF. For the CDR3, the DNA is TGTGCCAGTAGTCGTCAGGGTAATACGGCCGAGCAGTACTTC.